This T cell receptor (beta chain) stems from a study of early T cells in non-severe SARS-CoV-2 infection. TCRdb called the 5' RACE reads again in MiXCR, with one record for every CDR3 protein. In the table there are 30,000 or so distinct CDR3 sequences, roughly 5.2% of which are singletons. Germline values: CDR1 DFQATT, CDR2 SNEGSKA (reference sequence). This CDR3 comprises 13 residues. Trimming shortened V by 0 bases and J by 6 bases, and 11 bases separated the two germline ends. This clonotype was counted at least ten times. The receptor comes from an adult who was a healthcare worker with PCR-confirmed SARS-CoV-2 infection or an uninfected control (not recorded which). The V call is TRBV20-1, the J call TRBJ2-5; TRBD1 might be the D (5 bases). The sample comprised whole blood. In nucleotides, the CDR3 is TGCAGTGCTAGAGAGACAGTGAGAAAGACCCAGTACTTC. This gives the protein CSARETVRKTQYF.